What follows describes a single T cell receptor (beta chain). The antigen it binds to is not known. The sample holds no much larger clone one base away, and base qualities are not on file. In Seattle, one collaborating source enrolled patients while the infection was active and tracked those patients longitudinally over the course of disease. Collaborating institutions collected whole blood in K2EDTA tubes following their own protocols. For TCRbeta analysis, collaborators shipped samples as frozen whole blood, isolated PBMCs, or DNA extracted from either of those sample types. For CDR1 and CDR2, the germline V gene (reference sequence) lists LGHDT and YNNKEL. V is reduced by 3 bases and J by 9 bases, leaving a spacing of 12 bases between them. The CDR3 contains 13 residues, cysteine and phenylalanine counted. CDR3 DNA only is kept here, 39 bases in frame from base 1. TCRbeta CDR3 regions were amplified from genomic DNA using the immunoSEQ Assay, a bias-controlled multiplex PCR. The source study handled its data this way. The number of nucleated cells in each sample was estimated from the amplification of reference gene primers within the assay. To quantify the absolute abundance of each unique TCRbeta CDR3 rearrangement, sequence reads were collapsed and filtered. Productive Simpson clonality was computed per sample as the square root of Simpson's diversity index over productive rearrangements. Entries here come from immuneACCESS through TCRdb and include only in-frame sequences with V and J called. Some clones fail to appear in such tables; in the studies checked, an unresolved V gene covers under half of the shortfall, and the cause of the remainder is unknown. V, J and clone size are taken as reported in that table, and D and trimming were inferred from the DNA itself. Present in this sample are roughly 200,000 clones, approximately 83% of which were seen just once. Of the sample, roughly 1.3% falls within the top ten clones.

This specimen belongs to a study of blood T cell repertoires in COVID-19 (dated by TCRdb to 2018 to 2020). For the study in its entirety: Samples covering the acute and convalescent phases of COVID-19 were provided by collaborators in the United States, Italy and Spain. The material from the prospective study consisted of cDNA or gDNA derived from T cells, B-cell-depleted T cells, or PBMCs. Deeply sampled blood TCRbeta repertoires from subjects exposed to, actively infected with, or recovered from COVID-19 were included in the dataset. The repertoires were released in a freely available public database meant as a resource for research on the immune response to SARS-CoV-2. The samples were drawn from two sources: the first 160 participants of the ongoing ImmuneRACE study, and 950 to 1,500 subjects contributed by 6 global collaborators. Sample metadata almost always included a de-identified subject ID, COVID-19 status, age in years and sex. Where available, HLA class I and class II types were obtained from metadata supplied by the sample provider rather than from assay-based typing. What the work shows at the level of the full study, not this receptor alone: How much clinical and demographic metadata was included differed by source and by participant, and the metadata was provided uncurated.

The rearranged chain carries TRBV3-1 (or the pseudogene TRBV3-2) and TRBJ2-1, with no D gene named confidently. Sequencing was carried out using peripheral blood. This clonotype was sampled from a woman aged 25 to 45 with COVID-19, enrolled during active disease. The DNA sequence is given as TGTGCCAGCAGCCACGGAAAGGCGGTTGAGCAGTTCTTC. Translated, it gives CASSHGKAVEQFF.